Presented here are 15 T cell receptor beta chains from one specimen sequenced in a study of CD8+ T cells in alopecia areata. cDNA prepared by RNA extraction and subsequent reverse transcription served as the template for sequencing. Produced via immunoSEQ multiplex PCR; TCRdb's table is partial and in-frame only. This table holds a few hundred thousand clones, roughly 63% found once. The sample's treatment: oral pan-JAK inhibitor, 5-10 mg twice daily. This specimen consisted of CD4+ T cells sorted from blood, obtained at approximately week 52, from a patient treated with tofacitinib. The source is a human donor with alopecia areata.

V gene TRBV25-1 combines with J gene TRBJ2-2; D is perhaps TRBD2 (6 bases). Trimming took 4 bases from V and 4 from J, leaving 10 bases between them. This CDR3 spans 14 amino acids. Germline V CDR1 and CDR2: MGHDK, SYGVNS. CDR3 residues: CASSVLAPTGELFF. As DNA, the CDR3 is TGTGCCAGCAGTGTCCTAGCGCCCACCGGGGAGCTGTTTTTT.

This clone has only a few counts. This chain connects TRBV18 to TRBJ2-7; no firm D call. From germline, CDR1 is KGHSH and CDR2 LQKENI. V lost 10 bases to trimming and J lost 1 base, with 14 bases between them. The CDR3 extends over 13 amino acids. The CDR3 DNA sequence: TGTGCCACCTTCGGAGAGAGATCCTACGAGCAGTACTTC. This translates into CATFGERSYEQYF.

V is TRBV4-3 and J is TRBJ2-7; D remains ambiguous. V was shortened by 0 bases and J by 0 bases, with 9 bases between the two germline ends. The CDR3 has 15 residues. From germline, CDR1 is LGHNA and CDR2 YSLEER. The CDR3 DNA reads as TGCGCCAGCAGCCAAGATTCCTGGCTCTCCTACGAGCAGTACTTC. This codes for CASSQDSWLSYEQYF.

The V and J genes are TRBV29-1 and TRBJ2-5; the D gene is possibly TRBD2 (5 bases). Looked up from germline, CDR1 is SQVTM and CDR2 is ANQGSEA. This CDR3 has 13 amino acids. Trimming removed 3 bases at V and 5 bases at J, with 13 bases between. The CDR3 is CSVDAGAGETQYF. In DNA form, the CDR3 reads TGCAGCGTTGACGCGGGTGCCGGGGAGACCCAGTACTTC. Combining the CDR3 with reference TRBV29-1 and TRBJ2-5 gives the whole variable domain SAVISQKPSRDICQRGTSLTIQCQVDSQVTMMFWYRQQPGQSLTLIATANQGSEATYESGFVIDKFPISRPNLTFSTLTVSNMSPEDSSIYLCSVDAGAGETQYFGPGTRLLVL.

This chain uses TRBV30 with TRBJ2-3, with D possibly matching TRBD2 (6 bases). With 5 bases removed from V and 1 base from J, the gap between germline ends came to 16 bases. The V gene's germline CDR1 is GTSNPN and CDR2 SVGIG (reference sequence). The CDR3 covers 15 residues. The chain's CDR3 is CAWDLGSSGTDTQYF. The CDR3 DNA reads TGTGCCTGGGACCTCGGGAGTTCGGGCACAGATACGCAGTATTTT.

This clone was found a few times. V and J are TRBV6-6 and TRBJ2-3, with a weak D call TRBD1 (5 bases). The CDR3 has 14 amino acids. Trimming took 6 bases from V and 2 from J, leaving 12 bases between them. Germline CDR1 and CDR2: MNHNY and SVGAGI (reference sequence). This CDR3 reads CASRIRGSTDTQYF. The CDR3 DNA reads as TGTGCCAGCAGGATTAGGGGTTCCACAGATACGCAGTATTTT.

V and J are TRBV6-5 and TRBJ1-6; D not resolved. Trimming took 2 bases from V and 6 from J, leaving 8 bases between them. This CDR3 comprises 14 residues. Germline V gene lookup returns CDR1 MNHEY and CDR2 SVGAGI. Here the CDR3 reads CASSYAAINSPLHF. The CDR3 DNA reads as TGTGCCAGCAGTTACGCCGCAATTAATTCACCCCTCCACTTT.

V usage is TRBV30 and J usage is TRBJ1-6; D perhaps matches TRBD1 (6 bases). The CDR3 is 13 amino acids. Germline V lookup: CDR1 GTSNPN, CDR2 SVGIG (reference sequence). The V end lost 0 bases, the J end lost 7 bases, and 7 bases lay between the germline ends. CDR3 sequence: CAWSVDRNSPLHF. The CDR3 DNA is TGTGCCTGGAGTGTAGACAGGAATTCACCCCTCCACTTT.

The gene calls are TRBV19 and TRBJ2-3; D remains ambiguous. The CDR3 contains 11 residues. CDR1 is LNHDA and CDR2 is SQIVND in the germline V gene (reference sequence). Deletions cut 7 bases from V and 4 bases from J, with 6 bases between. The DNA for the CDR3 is TGTGCCAGTAAGTCCTCAGATACGCAGTATTTT. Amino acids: CASKSSDTQYF.

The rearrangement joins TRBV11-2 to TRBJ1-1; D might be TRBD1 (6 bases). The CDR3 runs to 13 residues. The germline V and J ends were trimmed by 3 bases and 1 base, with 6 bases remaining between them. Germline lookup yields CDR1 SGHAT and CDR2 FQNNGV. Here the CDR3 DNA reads TGTGCCAGCAGCTTGGACAGGAACACTGAAGCTTTCTTT. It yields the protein CASSLDRNTEAFF. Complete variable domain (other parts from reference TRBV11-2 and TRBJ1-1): EAGVAQSPRYKIIEKRQSVAFWCNPISGHATLYWYQQILGQGPKLLIQFQNNGVVDDSQLPKDRFSAERLKGVDSTLKIQPAKLEDSAVYLCASSLDRNTEAFFGQGTRLTVV.

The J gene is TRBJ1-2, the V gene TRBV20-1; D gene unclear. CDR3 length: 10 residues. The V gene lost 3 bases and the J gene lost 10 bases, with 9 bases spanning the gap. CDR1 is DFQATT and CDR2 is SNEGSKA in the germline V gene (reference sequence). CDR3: CSAREPPYTF. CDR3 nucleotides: TGCAGTGCTAGGGAACCACCCTACACCTTC.

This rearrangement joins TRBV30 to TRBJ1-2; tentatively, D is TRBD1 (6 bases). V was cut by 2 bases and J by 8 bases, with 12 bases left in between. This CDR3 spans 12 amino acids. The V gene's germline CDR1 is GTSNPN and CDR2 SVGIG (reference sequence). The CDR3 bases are TGTGCCTGGAGTCCTGGGACACCCGGCTACACCTTC. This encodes CAWSPGTPGYTF. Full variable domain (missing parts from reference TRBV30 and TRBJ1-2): SQTIHQWPATLVQPVGSPLSLECTVEGTSNPNLYWYRQAAGRGLQLLFYSVGIGQISSEVPQNLSASRPQDRQFILSSKKLLLSDSGFYLCAWSPGTPGYTFGSGTRLTVV.

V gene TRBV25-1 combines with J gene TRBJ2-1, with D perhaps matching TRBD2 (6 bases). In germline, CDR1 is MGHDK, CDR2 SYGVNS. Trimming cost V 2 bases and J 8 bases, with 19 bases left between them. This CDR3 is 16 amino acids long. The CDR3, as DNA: TGTGCCAGCAGTGAAGGGCGGGGAAACCCAACGGATGAGCAGTTCTTC. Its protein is CASSEGRGNPTDEQFF.

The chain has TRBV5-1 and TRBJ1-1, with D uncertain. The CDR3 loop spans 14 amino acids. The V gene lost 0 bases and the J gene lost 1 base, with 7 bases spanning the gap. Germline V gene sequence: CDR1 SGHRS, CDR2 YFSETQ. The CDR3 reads CASSLVGGNTEAFF. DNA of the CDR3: TGCGCCAGCAGCTTGGTTGGCGGGAACACTGAAGCTTTCTTT.

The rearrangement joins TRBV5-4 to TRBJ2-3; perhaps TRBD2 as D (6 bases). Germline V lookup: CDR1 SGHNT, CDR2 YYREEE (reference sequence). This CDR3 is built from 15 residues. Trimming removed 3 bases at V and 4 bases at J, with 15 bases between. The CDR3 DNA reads TGTGCCAGCAGCTCCGGCGGGGTAGCCCCAGATACGCAGTATTTT. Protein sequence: CASSSGGVAPDTQYF.